Given below is one T cell receptor (beta chain) in context. What it binds is not known. A junction boundary mismatches the germline segment, possibly from a read error. The source of the sample is a study of T cell repertoires in cytomegalovirus infection. Across the whole study: CMV infection together with matching HLA type was indicated by public TCR beta signatures.

TCRdb independently ran MiXCR on the reads; one entry per CDR3 protein. The sample has nearly 450,000 distinct CDR3 sequences; under 40% are singletons. Findings and limits, study-wide: CMV carriers having the relevant HLA were flagged by cumulative public TCR beta family frequency.

The sequencing sample was made of PBMCs. The receptor's source is a human donor in good health (CMV status not recorded). Some clones in this sample may be carry-over from other donors' samples.

CDR3 residues: CSSSPTGNTEAFF. The CDR3 bases are TGTTCCAGCAGCCCGACAGGGAACACTGAAGCTTTCTTT. The J gene is TRBJ1-1, the V gene TRBV7-3; possibly TRBD1 for D (6 bases). The germline gives CDR1 SGHTA, CDR2 FQGTGA. The length of the CDR3 is 13 residues.